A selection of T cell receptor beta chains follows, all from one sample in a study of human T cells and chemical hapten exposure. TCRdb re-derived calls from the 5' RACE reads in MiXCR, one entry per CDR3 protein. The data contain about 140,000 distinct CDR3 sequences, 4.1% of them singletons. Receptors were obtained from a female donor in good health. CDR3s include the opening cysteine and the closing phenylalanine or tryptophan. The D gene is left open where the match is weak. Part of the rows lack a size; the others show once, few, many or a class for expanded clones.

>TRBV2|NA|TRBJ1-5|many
CASLFSQPQHF
TGTGCCAGTTTATTCTCCCAGCCCCAGCATTTT
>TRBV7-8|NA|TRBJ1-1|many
CASSRVRGAFF
TGTGCCAGCAGCCGAGTCCGGGGAGCTTTCTTT
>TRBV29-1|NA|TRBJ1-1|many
CSVVYVAGTTEAFF
TGCAGCGTTGTTTACGTGGCAGGGACGACTGAAGCTTTCTTT
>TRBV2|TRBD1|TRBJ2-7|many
CASSGADRLTYEQYF
TGTGCCAGCAGTGGGGCGGACAGGCTTACCTACGAGCAGTACTTC
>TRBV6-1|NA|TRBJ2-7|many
CASTRPGHRGNEQYF
TGTGCCAGCACCCGGCCGGGACATAGGGGTAACGAGCAGTACTTC
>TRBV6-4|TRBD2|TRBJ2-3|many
CASSEQGLAGADTQYF
TGTGCCAGCAGCGAACAGGGACTAGCTGGGGCAGATACGCAGTATTTT
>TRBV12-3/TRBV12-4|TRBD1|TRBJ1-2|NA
CASSLTGARNGYTF
TGTGCCAGCAGTTTAACAGGGGCGCGGAATGGCTACACCTTC
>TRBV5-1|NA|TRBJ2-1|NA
CASSPETYNEQFF
TGCGCCAGCAGCCCTGAAACCTACAATGAGCAGTTCTTC
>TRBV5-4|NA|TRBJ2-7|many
CASSLPPRGNSYEQYF
TGTGCCAGCAGCTTACCCCCCAGGGGAAATTCCTACGAGCAGTACTTC
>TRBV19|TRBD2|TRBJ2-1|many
CASSTGLAGLGRANEQFF
TGTGCCAGTAGTACTGGACTAGCGGGCCTCGGCCGTGCCAATGAGCAGTTCTTC
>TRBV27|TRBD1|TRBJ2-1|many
CASPKPTATGPHHNEQFF
TGTGCCAGCCCCAAGCCTACCGCGACAGGGCCCCACCACAATGAGCAGTTCTTC
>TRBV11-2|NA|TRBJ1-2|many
CADTDSLQNYGYTF
TGTGCCGATACGGACAGCCTACAAAACTATGGCTACACCTTC
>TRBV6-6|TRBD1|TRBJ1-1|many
CASSYRGQNTEAFF
TGTGCCAGCAGCTACAGGGGGCAGAACACTGAAGCTTTCTTT
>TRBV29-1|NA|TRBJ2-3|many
CSVEEGADTQYF
TGCAGCGTTGAGGAGGGGGCAGATACGCAGTATTTT
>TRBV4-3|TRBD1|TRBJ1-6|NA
CASSQGTGPNSPLHF
TGCGCCAGCAGCCAAGGGACAGGGCCGAATTCACCCCTCCACTTT
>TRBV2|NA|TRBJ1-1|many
CASWRGGTEAFF
TGTGCCAGCTGGCGAGGTGGCACTGAAGCTTTCTTT
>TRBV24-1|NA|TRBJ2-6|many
CATSCLGGANVLTF
TGTGCCACCAGTTGTCTAGGTGGGGCCAACGTCCTGACTTTC
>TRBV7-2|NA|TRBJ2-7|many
CASSLRTVISYEQYF
TGTGCCAGCAGCTTACGGACAGTTATCTCCTACGAGCAGTACTTC
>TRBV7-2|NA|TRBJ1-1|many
CASSLTAGKNTEAFF
TGTGCCAGCAGCTTAACGGCAGGAAAGAACACTGAAGCTTTCTTT
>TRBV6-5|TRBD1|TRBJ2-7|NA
CASRVQTGGAPYEQYF
TGTGCCAGCAGGGTACAAACAGGGGGCGCGCCCTACGAGCAGTACTTC
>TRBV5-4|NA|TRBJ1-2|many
CASSKPPDYGYTF
TGTGCCAGCAGCAAACCCCCCGACTATGGCTACACCTTC